The 23 T cell receptor beta chains presented below share a single source sample, sequenced in a study of blood T cell repertoires in COVID-19. The protocol was immunoSEQ multiplex PCR, while the TCRdb copy is restricted to in-frame clones and leaves out a portion. The table includes fewer than 250,000 clones, 84% detected once. Sequencing used peripheral blood. These receptors came from a man in his fifties with acute or convalescent COVID-19.

The chain recombines TRBV6-5 with TRBJ1-1; D not resolved. V was clipped by 6 bases and J by 2 bases, with 4 bases between them. Germline V gives CDR1 MNHEY, CDR2 SVGAGI. This CDR3 comprises 11 residues. CDR3 bases: TGTGCCAGCAGCAGAAACACTGAAGCTTTCTTT. Translation: CASSRNTEAFF.

V and J are TRBV3-1 (or the pseudogene TRBV3-2) and TRBJ2-5; 11 bases line up with TRBD2. Germline values: CDR1 LGHDT, CDR2 YNNKEL (reference sequence). Trimming cost V 4 bases and J 5 bases; bases outside gene matches: 6. The CDR3 is made up of 15 amino acids. CDR3 region: CASSPTSGGGETQYF. The CDR3 region has the DNA TGTGCCAGCAGCCCCACTAGCGGGGGCGGTGAGACCCAGTACTTC.

This chain uses TRBV14 with TRBJ2-5; TRBD2 matches at 8 bases. Germline assignment: CDR1 SGHDN and CDR2 FVKESK. J gave up 1 base and V 0 bases, and 7 bases lay outside the gene matches. CDR3 length equals 17 residues. CDR3 in amino acids: CASSQELAEMPQETQYF. In nucleotides, the CDR3 is TGTGCCAGCAGCCAAGAACTAGCGGAGATGCCCCAAGAGACCCAGTACTTC.

The chain employs TRBV2 and TRBJ2-7; TRBD2 is a possible D gene (6 bases). The CDR3 has 14 amino acids. V shed 6 bases and J shed 5 bases, with 17 bases lying between them. Per the germline V gene, CDR1 is SNHLY and CDR2 is FYNNEI. CDR3 in amino acids: CASSSRRGRDEQYF. The CDR3 bases are TGTGCCAGCAGCTCGCGGCGGGGACGAGACGAGCAGTACTTC.

The chain has TRBV5-4 and TRBJ2-5, with a tentative D call TRBD2 (5 bases). The germline gives CDR1 SGHNT, CDR2 YYREEE (reference sequence). The V end lost 0 bases, the J end lost 4 bases, and 10 bases lay between the germline ends. The length of the CDR3 is 14 residues. This CDR3 is CASSLDSSLETQYF. CDR3 nucleotides: TGTGCCAGCAGCTTGGATTCTAGCCTAGAGACCCAGTACTTC. Drawing the rest from reference TRBV5-4 and TRBJ2-5, the complete variable domain is ETGVTQSPTHLIKTRGQQVTLRCSSQSGHNTVSWYQQALGQGPQFIFQYYREEENGRGNFPPRFSGLQFPNYSSELNVNALELDDSALYLCASSLDSSLETQYFGPGTRLLVL.

This clone was counted only a few times. CDR3 bases: TGTGCCAGCACCTCCACAGGTGGCTATGGCTACACCTTC. Translation gives CASTSTGGYGYTF. The chain links TRBV5-8 to TRBJ1-2, with D perhaps matching TRBD1 (5 bases). V lost 6 bases and J lost 4, with 13 bases in between. In germline, CDR1 is SGHTS, CDR2 YDEGEE. This CDR3 is built from 13 residues.

The gene calls are TRBV18 and TRBJ1-1, with 7 bases matching TRBD1. The CDR3 length is 15 residues. The germline V gene encodes CDR1 KGHSH and CDR2 LQKENI. The junction had 4 bases not matched to a gene; V was cut back by 0 bases and J by 3 bases. CDR3 residues: CASSPPRGEDTEAFF. The CDR3 DNA reads TGTGCCAGCTCACCACCCAGGGGGGAGGACACTGAAGCTTTCTTT.

The chain carries TRBV5-1 and TRBJ1-2; weak D call: TRBD1 (5 bases). The V gene lost 0 bases and the J gene lost 5 bases, with 8 bases spanning the gap. This CDR3 region has 13 residues. The germline V gene encodes CDR1 SGHRS and CDR2 YFSETQ. CDR3 nucleotides: TGCGCCAGCAGCTTGGGGGGCGATTATGGCTACACCTTC. It yields the protein CASSLGGDYGYTF.

V gene TRBV23-1 combines with J gene TRBJ1-2; D uncertain. TRBV23-1 belongs to the ORF category, with a function that is uncertain. This CDR3 comprises 14 residues. V gave up 0 bases and J gave up 4 bases, with 9 bases separating them. CDR3 nucleotide sequence: TGCGCCAGCAGTCAATCTGGGCAGACCTATGGCTACACCTTC. Amino acids: CASSQSGQTYGYTF.

The V and J genes are TRBV7-2 and TRBJ2-2, with D perhaps matching TRBD1 (7 bases). This CDR3 contains 15 residues. Trimming removed 6 bases at V and 5 bases at J, with 16 bases between. CDR1 is SGHTA and CDR2 is FQGNSA in the germline V gene. DNA of the CDR3: TGTGCCAGCAGTTCCCGGACAGGAGGGACCGGGGAGCTGTTTTTT. This codes for CASSSRTGGTGELFF.

The V call is TRBV2, the J call TRBJ1-3; possible D gene TRBD1, 6 bases. Germline V CDR1 and CDR2: SNHLY, FYNNEI. The CDR3 has 15 residues. Between the trimmed V and J ends, which lost 8 bases and 4 bases, there was a span of 18 bases. The DNA of the CDR3 is TGTGCCAGCGGCCGCCAGGGGATTTCAGGAAACACCATATATTTT. This encodes CASGRQGISGNTIYF.

J is TRBJ1-6 and V is TRBV6-1, with D unresolved. This CDR3 spans 19 amino acids. Germline lookup yields CDR1 MNHNS and CDR2 SASEGT. Between the trimmed V and J ends, which lost 0 bases and 4 bases, there was a span of 19 bases. The CDR3 reads CASSEANYIGIVYNSPLHF. The CDR3 DNA reads TGTGCCAGCAGTGAAGCAAATTATATCGGGATCGTATATAATTCACCCCTCCACTTT.

This clone was detected a few times. The rearrangement uses TRBV3-1 (or the pseudogene TRBV3-2) and TRBJ2-1; 14 bases fit TRBD2. The V gene's germline CDR1 is LGHDT and CDR2 YNNKEL (reference sequence). The CDR3 is 16 residues long. J lost 3 bases, V lost 3 bases, and 1 base had no gene match. In nucleotides, the CDR3 is TGTGCCAGCAGCCAGGGACTAGCGGGAGTCTACAATGAGCAGTTCTTC. Translation gives CASSQGLAGVYNEQFF.

The chain links TRBV5-4 to TRBJ2-1; TRBD2 matches at 8 bases. Germline CDR1 and CDR2: SGHNT and YYREEE (reference sequence). V lost 3 bases and J lost 3; bases outside the gene matches: 14. The CDR3 totals 18 residues. The CDR3 nucleotides are TGTGCCAGCAGCTCCCGCTCCGGGAGCGGGAGTTACTACAATGAGCAGTTCTTC. Encoded protein: CASSSRSGSGSYYNEQFF.

V and J are TRBV6-5 and TRBJ1-5, with 9 bases identical to TRBD1. Germline V gene data show CDR1 as MNHEY and CDR2 as SVGAGI. The CDR3 length is 14 residues. Germline trimming cut 6 bases from V and 6 bases from J; bases unmatched to any gene: 6. The CDR3 reads CASRRDRVFQPQHF. The CDR3 region has the DNA TGTGCCAGCAGGCGGGACAGGGTTTTTCAGCCCCAGCATTTT.

The rearrangement uses TRBV25-1 and TRBJ2-1; 7 positions agree with TRBD1. This CDR3 has 15 residues. Per germline, CDR1 MGHDK and CDR2 SYGVNS. Trimming cost V 6 bases and J 10 bases; bases outside gene matches: 15. Here the CDR3 reads CASSPGTARHGEQFF. The CDR3 DNA follows: TGTGCCAGCAGCCCAGGGACAGCCCGTCATGGAGAGCAGTTCTTC.

The V and J genes are TRBV6-2 or TRBV6-3 and TRBJ1-6; D might be TRBD1 (6 bases). Trimming took 2 bases from V and 9 from J, leaving 11 bases between them. Looked up from germline, CDR1 is MNHEY and CDR2 is SVGEGT. This CDR3 is 14 amino acids long. The CDR3 bases are TGTGCCAGCAGTTACGGGGGCACGGGTTCACCCCTCCACTTT. As protein: CASSYGGTGSPLHF.

The sample holds a few counts of this clone. The chain couples TRBV16 to TRBJ2-7; 9 nucleotides align to TRBD2. V trimming: 6 bases; J trimming: 5 bases; junction bases outside the gene matches: 17. CDR1 and CDR2 (germline): KGHSY, FQNENV. The CDR3 consists of 17 residues. This chain's CDR3 is CASRSVLAGDKGNEQYF. DNA for the CDR3: TGTGCCAGCAGATCGGTATTAGCGGGAGATAAGGGGAACGAGCAGTACTTC. The full variable domain, its missing parts supplied by reference TRBV16 and TRBJ2-7, is GEEVAQTPKHLVRGEGQKAKLYCAPIKGHSYVFWYQQVLKNEFKFLISFQNENVFDETGMPKERFSAKCLPNSPCSLEIQATKLEDSAVYFCASRSVLAGDKGNEQYFGPGTRLTVT.

This clone was recorded a few times. DNA for the CDR3: TGCAGCGTTGCTCCCTTGTCCTCTGGAAACACCATATATTTT. Its translation is CSVAPLSSGNTIYF. The chain uses TRBV29-1 and TRBJ1-3; D ambiguous. The V and J ends lost 4 bases and 0 bases respectively, with 10 bases between them. Germline CDR1 reads SQVTM; CDR2 reads ANQGSEA. This CDR3 comprises 14 residues.

V gene TRBV9 combines with J gene TRBJ2-5, with 7 bases that match TRBD2. Germline V gene sequence: CDR1 SGDLS, CDR2 YYNGEE. V was pared by 3 bases and J by 5 bases, with 7 bases of the junction left unmatched. The CDR3 is 14 amino acids. In DNA, the CDR3 is TGTGCCAGCAGCGCGGGGAGGGGTGATGAGACCCAGTACTTC. It yields the protein CASSAGRGDETQYF.

The V gene is TRBV6-1, the J gene TRBJ2-1; D is unresolved. Trimming left V 0 bases short and J 7 bases short, with 13 bases between. Germline V gene sequence: CDR1 MNHNS, CDR2 SASEGT. The CDR3 is made up of 15 amino acids. The CDR3 protein is CASSEANLVANEQFF. The CDR3 DNA sequence: TGTGCCAGCAGTGAAGCGAACCTAGTTGCGAATGAGCAGTTCTTC.

The rearrangement uses TRBV19 and TRBJ2-7, with TRBD2 matching over 9 bases. CDR1 is LNHDA and CDR2 is SQIVND in the germline V gene (reference sequence). V lost 3 bases to trimming and J lost 1 base; unmatched junction nucleotides: 7. This CDR3 has 16 amino acids. CDR3 nucleotides: TGTGCCAGTAGTATGAGGGTAGCGGGAGATTCCTACGAGCAGTACTTC. Protein product: CASSMRVAGDSYEQYF.

The J gene is TRBJ1-6, the V gene TRBV7-8, with D tentatively TRBD1 (5 bases). Germline V gene lookup returns CDR1 SGHVS and CDR2 FQNEAQ. The CDR3 covers 17 residues. The V and J ends lost 1 base and 6 bases respectively, with 16 bases between them. CDR3 nucleotides: TGTGCCAGCAGCTTAGTGGTAACGAGGACATCTAATTCACCCCTCCACTTT. Translating gives CASSLVVTRTSNSPLHF.